The rows below give T cell receptor beta chains drawn from one sample of a study of T cell repertoires in cytomegalovirus infection. A single record per CDR3 protein comes from TCRdb applying MiXCR to the reads. The sample lists nearly 450,000 distinct CDR3 sequences; around 32% were seen once. What was sequenced was PBMCs. The receptor set was obtained from a human donor in good health (CMV status not recorded). Some clones in this sample may be carry-over from other donors' samples. The CDR3 runs from the conserved cysteine through the conserved F or W. A D gene is named only where the DNA matches it firmly. Clone size is shown for a subset of rows, as once, few, many or a class of expanded clone.

-	TRBV4-1	TRBJ1-5	15	-	CASSQGVMGGQPQHF	TGCGCCAGCAGCCAAGGGGTCATGGGAGGACAGCCCCAGCATTTT
-	TRBV4-1	TRBJ2-7	12	-	CASSQSGSEQYF	TGCGCCAGCAGCCAGTCAGGGAGCGAGCAGTACTTC
TRBD2	TRBV20-1	TRBJ2-2	18	-	CSARAASSGGVATGELFF	TGCAGTGCTAGGGCTGCTTCCAGCGGGGGCGTTGCTACCGGGGAGCTGTTTTTT
-	TRBV19	TRBJ2-3	13	-	CASSDRATDTQYF	TGTGCCAGTAGTGACAGAGCCACAGATACGCAGTATTTT
-	TRBV28	TRBJ2-4	17	-	CASSLGVDVAAKNIQYF	TGTGCCAGCAGTTTGGGGGTTGACGTGGCAGCCAAAAACATTCAGTACTTC
-	TRBV6-5	TRBJ1-4	14	few	CASSPGHIDEKLFF	TGTGCCAGCAGTCCGGGTCATATAGATGAAAAACTGTTTTTT
-	TRBV7-9	TRBJ2-2	16	many	CASSRTGGAVAGELFF	TGTGCCAGCAGCCGGACGGGGGGCGCCGTAGCCGGGGAGCTGTTTTTT
TRBD1	TRBV20-1	TRBJ1-5	16	few	CSARWGLKQGNQPQHF	TGCAGTGCTCGATGGGGCCTCAAACAGGGGAATCAGCCCCAGCATTTT
-	TRBV10-1	TRBJ2-2	15	-	CASSEPGQGTGELFF	TGCGCCAGCAGTGAGCCGGGGCAGGGAACCGGGGAGCTGTTTTTT
TRBD1	TRBV7-2	TRBJ2-7	13	many	CASSFGQGDEQYF	TGTGCCAGCAGCTTCGGACAGGGGGACGAGCAGTACTTC
-	TRBV19	TRBJ1-2	17	-	CASSQISQGTINYGYTF	TGTGCCAGTAGCCAAATATCGCAGGGGACCATTAACTATGGCTACACCTTC
TRBD2	TRBV25-1	TRBJ2-1	15	few	CASSGAGVREDEQFF	TGTGCCAGCAGTGGGGCGGGGGTGAGGGAAGATGAGCAGTTCTTC
TRBD2	TRBV3-1	TRBJ2-7	13	-	CASSRAGGYEQYF	TGTGCCAGCAGCCGAGCCGGGGGGTACGAGCAGTACTTC
-	TRBV6-8	TRBJ1-2	15	-	CASSPLSAGYYGYTF	TGTGCCAGCAGTCCTCTTTCCGCAGGATACTATGGCTACACCTTC
-	TRBV24-1	TRBJ1-5	14	few	CATSEVDSNQPQHF	TGTGCCACCAGTGAGGTGGACAGCAATCAGCCCCAGCATTTT
-	TRBV19	TRBJ1-1	14	many	CASSISGVNTEAFF	TGTGCCAGTAGTATATCGGGGGTCAACACTGAAGCTTTCTTT
-	TRBV19	TRBJ2-1	14	-	CASGSGSQWNEQFF	TGTGCCAGCGGGTCGGGCAGTCAATGGAATGAGCAGTTCTTC
-	TRBV4-1	TRBJ1-1	16	few	CASSQHPQGSQSEAFF	TGCGCCAGCAGCCAACACCCCCAGGGGTCCCAGTCTGAAGCTTTCTTT
-	TRBV19	TRBJ1-6	13	few	CATRRNGDSPLHF	TGTGCCACGCGTCGGAATGGGGATTCACCCCTCCACTTT
-	TRBV27	TRBJ2-6	18	-	CASSLSRSPGSVANVLTF	TGTGCCAGCAGTTTATCACGCAGCCCAGGGTCTGTGGCCAACGTCCTGACTTTC
TRBD2	TRBV6-2/TRBV6-3	TRBJ2-7	15	-	CASTLFGGSSYEQYF	TGTGCCAGCACTCTCTTCGGGGGGTCCTCCTACGAGCAGTACTTC
-	TRBV7-6	TRBJ2-1	16	-	CASSLPPAVAYNEQFF	TGTGCCAGCAGCTTACCCCCTGCGGTCGCCTACAATGAGCAGTTCTTC
TRBD2	TRBV6-2/TRBV6-3	TRBJ2-4	15	few	CASSLPAGVTNIQYF	TGTGCCAGCAGTTTGCCAGCGGGGGTTACAAACATTCAGTACTTC
-	TRBV5-1	TRBJ1-4	16	-	CASSLAQASSNEKLFF	TGCGCCAGCAGCTTGGCCCAGGCCAGTTCTAATGAAAAACTGTTTTTT
TRBD1	TRBV5-3	TRBJ1-2	16	-	CASSKLRDRIFYGYTF	TGCGCCAGCAGCAAACTCCGGGACAGGATATTCTATGGCTACACCTTC
-	TRBV5-1	TRBJ2-4	13	-	CASSPRSPDIQYF	TGCGCCAGCAGCCCCAGGTCGCCAGACATTCAGTACTTC
-	TRBV4-1	TRBJ1-6	14	few	CASSQEVSLSPLHF	TGCGCCAGCAGCCAAGAAGTCTCTCTCTCACCCCTCCACTTT
-	TRBV7-2	TRBJ2-2	19	many	CASRPPVTRVVPNTGELFF	TGTGCCAGCCGACCTCCGGTGACCCGCGTTGTTCCGAACACCGGGGAGCTGTTTTTT
TRBD1	TRBV11-2	TRBJ2-5	15	once	CAGSPPLTGLKTQYF	TGTGCCGGCAGCCCCCCATTGACAGGGCTGAAGACCCAGTACTTC
TRBD2	TRBV5-1	TRBJ2-1	14	-	CASSLAGGVNEQFF	TGCGCCAGCAGCTTGGCCGGGGGGGTTAATGAGCAGTTCTTC
-	TRBV7-6	TRBJ1-4	16	few	CASSLARGTTNEKLFF	TGTGCCAGCAGCTTAGCGCGGGGTACAACTAATGAAAAACTGTTTTTT
-	TRBV5-1	TRBJ2-3	12	few	CASRISTDTQYF	TGCGCCAGCAGGATCTCCACAGATACGCAGTATTTT
TRBD2	TRBV20-1	TRBJ2-5	17	-	CSALPGTSGGGRETQYF	TGCAGTGCTCTACCCGGGACTAGCGGGGGGGGACGGGAGACCCAGTACTTC
TRBD1	TRBV28	TRBJ1-6	19	few	CASSLTPGQGALANSPLHF	TGTGCCAGCAGTCTCACCCCGGGACAGGGGGCATTAGCTAATTCACCCCTCCACTTT
-	TRBV2	TRBJ2-3	15	-	CATRNRDLPGDTQYF	TGTGCCACCCGTAACCGGGACCTACCTGGAGATACGCAGTATTTT
-	TRBV7-9	TRBJ2-1	17	few	CASSLVLAAFANNEQFF	TGTGCCAGCAGCTTAGTCTTGGCAGCCTTTGCGAACAATGAGCAGTTCTTC
TRBD1	TRBV2	TRBJ1-5	15	-	CASRPQGVGNQPQHF	TGTGCCAGCAGGCCGCAGGGGGTCGGCAATCAGCCCCAGCATTTT
-	TRBV5-4	TRBJ2-3	15	-	CASSLAGVVGDTQYF	TGTGCCAGCAGCTTGGCGGGGGTAGTAGGAGATACGCAGTATTTT
-	TRBV28	TRBJ2-1	11	few	CASTQGDEQFF	TGTGCCAGCACCCAGGGTGATGAGCAGTTCTTC
TRBD2	TRBV6-1	TRBJ2-1	16	-	CASRYPSGGGHGEQFF	TGTGCCAGCAGGTACCCTTCGGGAGGGGGTCACGGTGAGCAGTTCTTC
-	TRBV4-1	TRBJ1-5	17	few	CASSGGQGTGFPQPQHF	TGCGCCAGCAGCGGGGGTCAGGGGACCGGGTTTCCTCAGCCCCAGCATTTT
TRBD2	TRBV20-1	TRBJ2-1	13	-	CSAWLAGYNEQFF	TGCAGTGCCTGGCTAGCGGGGTACAATGAGCAGTTCTTC
-	TRBV7-2	TRBJ2-2	14	-	CASRSQVNTGELFF	TGTGCCAGCAGGTCACAGGTGAACACCGGGGAGCTGTTTTTT
-	TRBV6-1	TRBJ1-1	13	-	CASSEREGREAFF	TGTGCCAGCAGTGAAAGGGAGGGCCGTGAAGCTTTCTTT
-	TRBV7-6	TRBJ1-1	15	-	CASSLSADLNTEAFF	TGTGCCAGCAGCTTAAGCGCAGACCTGAACACTGAAGCTTTCTTT
-	TRBV4-2	TRBJ2-4	22	-	CASIQERQENALKRIAKNIQYF	TGTGCCAGCATCCAAGAGAGGCAGGAAAACGCCCTGAAACGAATAGCCAAAAACATTCAGTACTTC
-	TRBV18	TRBJ2-2	15	-	CASSPTLSNTGELFF	TGTGCCAGCTCACCAACACTGTCGAACACCGGGGAGCTGTTTTTT
TRBD2	TRBV7-2	TRBJ2-5	19	-	CASSLGGWTSGGPQETQYF	TGTGCCAGCAGCTTAGGGGGGTGGACTAGCGGGGGGCCCCAAGAGACCCAGTACTTC
-	TRBV12-3/TRBV12-4	TRBJ1-1	13	once	CASNGGSWTEAFF	TGTGCCAGCAACGGGGGAAGCTGGACTGAAGCTTTCTTT
-	TRBV19	TRBJ1-2	13	-	CASSSRNSYGYTF	TGTGCCAGTAGTTCTCGGAATTCCTATGGCTACACCTTC
TRBD1	TRBV6-2/TRBV6-3	TRBJ2-7	13	-	CASRQGISYEQYF	TGTGCCAGCAGACAGGGGATCTCCTACGAGCAGTACTTC
-	TRBV10-2	TRBJ1-5	11	-	CVSSATGPQHF	TGCGTCAGCAGCGCCACCGGGCCCCAGCATTTT
-	TRBV29-1	TRBJ1-1	12	few	CSVRIMNTEAFF	TGCAGCGTCAGAATCATGAACACTGAAGCTTTCTTT
-	TRBV12-3/TRBV12-4	TRBJ2-7	16	-	CASSSPSGPGPYEQYF	TGTGCCAGCAGTTCCCCCAGCGGCCCGGGGCCCTACGAGCAGTACTTC
TRBD2	TRBV19	TRBJ2-1	18	-	CASSIDSSTSGGYNEQFF	TGTGCCAGTAGTATAGACTCGTCCACTAGCGGGGGCTACAATGAGCAGTTCTTC
-	TRBV28	TRBJ1-4	15	-	CASTTPGRINEKLFF	TGTGCCAGTACCACACCGGGACGGATTAATGAAAAACTGTTTTTT